Each of the 31 T cell receptor beta chains below was sequenced from the same sample in a study of technical replicates of blood from a handful of donors. The protocol was immunoSEQ multiplex PCR, while the TCRdb copy is restricted to in-frame clones and leaves out a portion. The profile shows approximately 92,000 clones, approximately 95% of them singletons. Sequences were obtained from T cells isolated from PBMCs. These receptors originate from a human donor in good health.

The chain has TRBV19 and TRBJ2-7; possibly TRBD1 for D (6 bases). Germline V gene data show CDR1 as LNHDA and CDR2 as SQIVND (reference sequence). The length of the CDR3 is 14 residues. The germline V and J ends were trimmed by 9 bases and 1 base, with 16 bases remaining between them. The CDR3 DNA follows: TGTGCCAGCCGAAGGGGGAGAGAATCCTACGAGCAGTACTTC. This encodes CASRRGRESYEQYF.

The genes are TRBV7-9 and TRBJ1-1, with D uncertain. The germline V and J ends were trimmed by 5 bases and 1 base, with 8 bases remaining between them. Germline lookup yields CDR1 SEHNR and CDR2 FQNEAQ (reference sequence). CDR3 length equals 13 residues. DNA of the CDR3: TGTGCCAGCAGCCCCCGAGCGAACACTGAAGCTTTCTTT. As protein: CASSPRANTEAFF.

The rearrangement joins TRBV30 to TRBJ1-1; 7 bases agree with TRBD1. The germline V gene encodes CDR1 GTSNPN and CDR2 SVGIG (reference sequence). CDR3 size: 14 residues. V shed 0 bases and J 4 bases; nucleotides not matched to a gene: 5. The DNA of the CDR3 is TGTGCCTGGAGTGTAGGAGCAGGGGGCACTGAAGCTTTCTTT. Translated, it gives CAWSVGAGGTEAFF.

The chain couples TRBV15 to TRBJ2-7; TRBD2 matches 7 bases. Germline V gene sequence: CDR1 LNHNV, CDR2 YYDKDF (reference sequence). CDR3 size: 16 residues. V trimming: 7 bases; J trimming: 2 bases; junction bases outside the gene matches: 14. The CDR3 is CATTRDNLGLPYEQYF. The DNA of the CDR3 is TGTGCCACCACTAGAGATAACTTGGGACTACCCTACGAGCAGTACTTC.

The rearrangement joins TRBV5-5 to TRBJ2-1; TRBD2 is a possible D gene (6 bases). Looked up from germline, CDR1 is SGHKS and CDR2 is YYEKEE (reference sequence). Trimming pared 2 bases from V and 9 bases from J, leaving 24 bases between. This CDR3 has 17 amino acids. CDR3 in amino acids: CASSLSSEQGSLGEQFF. CDR3 sequence (DNA): TGTGCCAGCAGCTTATCTAGCGAACAAGGTTCGCTAGGTGAGCAGTTCTTC.

This clone has more than one count but fewer than ten. The J gene is TRBJ1-6, the V gene TRBV5-6; tentatively, D is TRBD1 (6 bases). Germline values: CDR1 SGHDT, CDR2 YYEEEE. The CDR3 is 17 amino acids. V lost 3 bases and J lost 3, with 16 bases in between. CDR3 sequence reads: CASSSWTEGLYNSPLHF. In DNA form, the CDR3 reads TGTGCCAGCAGCTCATGGACAGAAGGGCTCTATAATTCACCCCTCCACTTT.

The V call is TRBV4-1, the J call TRBJ2-5; 15 nucleotides match TRBD2. The CDR3 totals 20 residues. Germline V lookup: CDR1 MGHRA, CDR2 YSYEKL. The trim removed 0 bases at V and 6 bases at J, leaving 14 bases unmatched. This CDR3 reads CASSQDPETGLAGGIKTQYF. Here the CDR3 DNA reads TGCGCCAGCAGCCAAGACCCGGAAACGGGACTAGCGGGGGGTATAAAGACCCAGTACTTC.

This rearrangement joins TRBV5-1 to TRBJ2-1, with a tentative D call TRBD2 (6 bases). The CDR3 is 15 residues long. Trimming cost V 1 base and J 4 bases, with 12 bases left between them. Germline V gene lookup returns CDR1 SGHRS and CDR2 YFSETQ. The CDR3: CASSLSTGVYNEQFF. CDR3 in DNA: TGCGCCAGCAGCTTGTCGACGGGAGTATACAATGAGCAGTTCTTC.

V is TRBV5-1 and J is TRBJ2-5; the match to TRBD2 covers 8 bases. CDR3 length: 18 amino acids. The V gene end was trimmed by 4 bases and the J gene end by 2 bases; junction bases not matched to a gene: 16. Germline CDR1 is SGHRS and CDR2 is YFSETQ. CDR3 protein: CASSRINLSGTRQETQYF. CDR3 in DNA: TGCGCCAGCAGCCGAATAAACCTGTCCGGGACTAGGCAAGAGACCCAGTACTTC. Based on the CDR3 plus reference TRBV5-1 and TRBJ2-5, the full variable domain is KAGVTQTPRYLIKTRGQQVTLSCSPISGHRSVSWYQQTPGQGLQFLFEYFSETQRNKGNFPGRFSGRQFSNSRSEMNVSTLELGDSALYLCASSRINLSGTRQETQYFGPGTRLLVL.

J is TRBJ2-7 and V is TRBV10-3, with D perhaps matching TRBD2 (5 bases). V lost 0 bases and J 5 bases, leaving 5 bases between the germline ends. The CDR3 is 12 residues long. CDR1 is ENHRY, CDR2 SYGVKD, per germline. This CDR3 is CAISESRDEQYF. CDR3 nucleotide sequence: TGTGCCATCAGTGAGTCGAGGGACGAGCAGTACTTC.

The CDR3 coding sequence is TGTGCCAGCAGCTTCGGGTTCCATGAGCAGTTCTTC. It is translated as CASSFGFHEQFF. This chain joins TRBV11-3 and TRBJ2-1, with D hard to call. Trimming stripped 3 bases from V and 8 bases from J, with 8 bases between. The CDR3 length is 12 residues. Germline CDR1 SGHNT, CDR2 YENEEA.

The chain links TRBV13 to TRBJ1-6; D unclear. The germline CDR1 and CDR2 sequences are PRHDT and FYEKMQ (reference sequence). V lost 1 base and J 0 bases, leaving 19 bases between the germline ends. The CDR3 consists of 20 residues. The DNA for the CDR3 is TGTGCCAGCAGCTTAGCGACGTATTCAGTGGCAGGCTCCTATAATTCACCCCTCCACTTT. Encoded protein: CASSLATYSVAGSYNSPLHF. The full variable domain, in which reference TRBV13 and TRBJ1-6 provide the parts outside the CDR3, is AAGVIQSPRHLIKEKRETATLKCYPIPRHDTVYWYQQGPGQDPQFLISFYEKMQSDKGSIPDRFSAQQFSDYHSELNMSSLELGDSALYFCASSLATYSVAGSYNSPLHFGNGTRLTVT.

This chain joins TRBV9 and TRBJ2-7; 7 nucleotides align to TRBD2. Germline CDR1 and CDR2: SGDLS and YYNGEE. V was clipped by 4 bases and J by 5 bases; unmatched bases: 9. The CDR3 consists of 14 residues. For the CDR3, the DNA is TGTGCCAGCAGCCCACACATAGGGAGGGACGAGCAGTACTTC. Residues: CASSPHIGRDEQYF.

The chain couples TRBV11-2 to TRBJ2-7; possibly TRBD2 for D (5 bases). Between the trimmed V and J ends, which lost 0 bases and 3 bases, there was a span of 12 bases. The CDR3 runs to 15 residues. The germline gives CDR1 SGHAT, CDR2 FQNNGV. In nucleotides, the CDR3 is TGTGCCAGCAGCTTAGATTATTCGGGGTTCTACGAGCAGTACTTC. Its translation: CASSLDYSGFYEQYF.

The chain links TRBV5-1 to TRBJ1-2; maybe TRBD1 (6 bases). Germline V lookup: CDR1 SGHRS, CDR2 YFSETQ. The V and J ends lost 4 bases and 0 bases respectively, with 16 bases between them. The CDR3 is made up of 16 amino acids. CDR3 in amino acids: CASSLGQLNPNYGYTF. The CDR3 DNA is TGCGCCAGCAGCCTAGGACAGCTAAACCCTAACTATGGCTACACCTTC. The full variable domain, its missing parts supplied by reference TRBV5-1 and TRBJ1-2, is KAGVTQTPRYLIKTRGQQVTLSCSPISGHRSVSWYQQTPGQGLQFLFEYFSETQRNKGNFPGRFSGRQFSNSRSEMNVSTLELGDSALYLCASSLGQLNPNYGYTFGSGTRLTVV.

This clone was detected only once. The chain employs TRBV2 and TRBJ2-7, with TRBD2 identical over 7 bases. CDR1 is SNHLY, CDR2 FYNNEI, per germline. The CDR3 runs to 18 residues. Trimming at V came to 3 bases and at J to 5 bases, leaving 19 bases not matched to a gene. CDR3 residues: CASSDPLMGGPGIHEQYF. The DNA of the CDR3 is TGTGCCAGCAGTGACCCCCTAATGGGAGGGCCGGGAATCCACGAGCAGTACTTC.

The V gene is TRBV4-1, the J gene TRBJ2-7; 9 nucleotides match TRBD2. J lost 9 bases, V lost 9 bases, and 12 bases had no gene match. The germline CDR1 and CDR2 sequences are MGHRA and YSYEKL. There are 13 residues in the CDR3. The CDR3 sequence: CASSAGGVSLQYF. The CDR3 region has the DNA TGCGCCAGTTCTGCGGGAGGGGTCTCTTTGCAGTACTTC.

This clone was observed a single time. The rearrangement uses TRBV6-6 and TRBJ2-2; D may be TRBD1 (6 bases). Per germline, CDR1 MNHNY and CDR2 SVGAGI (reference sequence). The CDR3 contains 14 residues. Trimming took 5 bases from V and 4 from J, leaving 11 bases between them. Here the CDR3 reads CASSPWTVTGELFF. CDR3 sequence (DNA): TGTGCCAGCAGTCCTTGGACAGTCACCGGGGAGCTGTTTTTT.

The genes are TRBV5-1 and TRBJ1-2, with unresolved D. Germline values: CDR1 SGHRS, CDR2 YFSETQ. Trimming stripped 0 bases from V and 4 bases from J, with 13 bases between. This CDR3 region has 15 residues. CDR3 nucleotide sequence: TGCGCCAGCAGCTTGGCAGGATCCTTCTCCTATGGCTACACCTTC. It codes for CASSLAGSFSYGYTF. Using reference TRBV5-1 and TRBJ1-2 for the parts outside the CDR3, the full variable domain is KAGVTQTPRYLIKTRGQQVTLSCSPISGHRSVSWYQQTPGQGLQFLFEYFSETQRNKGNFPGRFSGRQFSNSRSEMNVSTLELGDSALYLCASSLAGSFSYGYTFGSGTRLTVV.

The V call is TRBV6-4, the J call TRBJ1-1; a weak D match, TRBD1 (6 bases). The CDR3 covers 15 residues. Trimming took 0 bases from V and 5 from J, leaving 13 bases between them. Germline assignment: CDR1 MRHNA and CDR2 SNTAGT. The DNA for the CDR3 is TGTGCCAGCAGTGACTCGGGGGGGGCGAGTACTGAAGCTTTCTTT. This encodes CASSDSGGASTEAFF.

The CDR3 here is CASSSGQGERQETQYF. The CDR3 DNA follows: TGCGCCAGCAGCTCTGGACAGGGGGAGAGACAAGAGACCCAGTACTTC. V is TRBV5-1 and J is TRBJ2-5; 10 nucleotides match TRBD1. The germline V gene encodes CDR1 SGHRS and CDR2 YFSETQ. The V gene end was trimmed by 3 bases and the J gene end by 2 bases; junction bases not matched to a gene: 7. The CDR3 totals 16 residues. Full variable domain (missing parts from reference TRBV5-1 and TRBJ2-5): KAGVTQTPRYLIKTRGQQVTLSCSPISGHRSVSWYQQTPGQGLQFLFEYFSETQRNKGNFPGRFSGRQFSNSRSEMNVSTLELGDSALYLCASSSGQGERQETQYFGPGTRLLVL.

The chain is built from TRBV4-1 and TRBJ1-1; D perhaps matches TRBD1 (5 bases). CDR3 size: 14 residues. CDR1 and CDR2 from the germline V gene are MGHRA and YSYEKL. V lost 0 bases, J lost 4 bases, and 9 bases lay in between. CDR3 nucleotide sequence: TGCGCCAGCAGCCAAGAGGGCAGGGTCACTGAAGCTTTCTTT. Translation gives CASSQEGRVTEAFF.

This sequence joins TRBV5-1 and TRBJ2-5; D ambiguous. The CDR3 is 9 residues long. CDR1 is SGHRS and CDR2 is YFSETQ in the germline V gene. DNA for the CDR3: TGCGCAATTCCCAGGACCCAGTACTTC. The encoded protein is CAIPRTQYF. The complete variable domain, with remaining parts taken from reference TRBV5-1 and TRBJ2-5, reads KAGVTQTPRYLIKTRGQQVTLSCSPISGHRSVSWYQQTPGQGLQFLFEYFSETQRNKGNFPGRFSGRQFSNSRSEMNVSTLELGDSALYLCAIPRTQYFGPGTRLLVL.

The rearrangement links TRBV29-1 to TRBJ2-5; TRBD2 is a possible D gene (5 bases). Trimming pared 4 bases from V and 2 bases from J, leaving 11 bases between. CDR1 is SQVTM and CDR2 is ANQGSEA in the germline V gene. The CDR3 has 13 amino acids. CDR3 region: CSVGRDRQETQYF. The CDR3 nucleotides read TGCAGCGTTGGACGGGATAGGCAAGAGACCCAGTACTTC.

This rearrangement joins TRBV7-8 to TRBJ1-1, with D unclear. Germline lookup yields CDR1 SGHVS and CDR2 FQNEAQ. This CDR3 region has 11 residues. The ends were cut back, 4 bases at V and 5 bases at J, with 5 bases in the middle. The CDR3 sequence: CASSSGTEAFF. The CDR3 DNA reads as TGTGCCAGCAGCTCCGGGACTGAAGCTTTCTTT.

A word on this clone: One end of the junction varies from germline; a read error may be responsible. V usage is TRBV10-3 and J usage is TRBJ2-3; 8 nucleotides agree with TRBD2. From germline, CDR1 is ENHRY and CDR2 SYGVKD. CDR3 length: 18 residues. The CDR3 region has the DNA TGTGCCATCAGTAAGTCGATCATCAGCGGGGGCCTTGGGGATACGCAGTATTTT. Translation: CAISKSIISGGLGDTQYF.

V and J are TRBV7-9 and TRBJ2-3, with 7 nucleotides matching TRBD1. Per the germline V gene, CDR1 is SEHNR and CDR2 is FQNEAQ (reference sequence). The V segment lost 5 bases and the J segment 6 bases; nucleotides outside the gene matches: 11. The CDR3 is made up of 15 amino acids. CDR3 DNA: TGTGCCAGCAGCCGACGGGACAGAGCACCGGATACGCAGTATTTT. It is translated as CASSRRDRAPDTQYF. Full variable domain (outside the CDR3, taken from reference TRBV7-9 and TRBJ2-3): DTGVSQNPRHKITKRGQNVTFRCDPISEHNRLYWYRQTLGQGPEFLTYFQNEAQLEKSRLLSDRFSAERPKGSFSTLEIQRTEQGDSAMYLCASSRRDRAPDTQYFGPGTRLTVL.

This clone was observed once. The J gene is TRBJ2-7, the V gene TRBV18, with TRBD2 matching 10 bases. The CDR3 runs 13 residues. V dropped 8 bases and J dropped 2; count of bases not matched to a gene: 3. CDR1 and CDR2 from the germline V gene are KGHSH and LQKENI. CDR3 in amino acids: CASGLAEAYEQYF. The CDR3 nucleotides read TGTGCCAGCGGACTAGCGGAAGCCTACGAGCAGTACTTC.

This chain uses TRBV18 with TRBJ2-1; D is possibly TRBD1 (5 bases). The length of the CDR3 is 14 residues. Trimming shortened V by 4 bases and J by 6 bases, and 13 bases separated the two germline ends. CDR1 and CDR2 (germline): KGHSH, LQKENI. The CDR3 protein is CASSQGQGSNEQFF. The DNA for the CDR3 is TGTGCCAGCTCACAGGGGCAGGGCTCCAATGAGCAGTTCTTC.

V usage is TRBV11-3 and J usage is TRBJ2-2, with D perhaps TRBD1 (5 bases). The ends were cut back, 0 bases at V and 0 bases at J, with 8 bases in the middle. There are 16 residues in the CDR3. Germline assignment: CDR1 SGHNT and CDR2 YENEEA. The CDR3 DNA is TGTGCCAGCAGCTTAGACAGGGTCCCGAACACCGGGGAGCTGTTTTTT. Translation: CASSLDRVPNTGELFF.

The chain couples TRBV4-2 to TRBJ2-3, with a tentative D call TRBD1 (5 bases). Per germline, CDR1 LGHNA and CDR2 YNFKEQ. The CDR3 sequence is 13 residues long. V was clipped by 0 bases and J by 9 bases, with 10 bases between them. CDR3 residues: CASSQDSRETQYF. The CDR3 DNA reads TGTGCCAGCAGCCAAGACTCCAGGGAAACGCAGTATTTT.